This T cell receptor (beta chain) appears in the sequencing data of a study of beta chain features in type 1 diabetes. About the study: No age, gender or cell yield differences were seen between patients and healthy donors.

Of note for this clone: Its specificity is not known.

Study-level points and caveats: All four CD4+ subsets from Type 1 diabetes patients carried moderately but significantly shorter TCRB CDR3s.

The sequenced template was cDNA made from the entire isolated RNA. The method was immunoSEQ multiplex PCR; TCRdb's version includes in-frame clones alone and lacks a portion of them. The data hold fewer than 110,000 clones, with roughly 28% observed a single time. CD4+ naive, central memory, regulatory and stem cell-like memory subsets were isolated by sorting on CD45RO/CCR7/CD25/CD127/CD95/CD27. Each population that was sorted was more than 98% pure. V was pared by 10 bases and J by 8 bases, with 12 bases between. The CDR3 runs 11 residues. Germline CDR1 reads ENHRY; CDR2 reads SYGVKD. Sequenced material: central memory CD4+ T cells from blood. The sequence derives from a woman aged 18-30 years with type 1 diabetes. The chain couples TRBV10-3 to TRBJ2-1; D gene uncertain. Here the CDR3 DNA reads TGTGCCACCAGGAGATTATATGAGCAGTTCTTC. Protein: CATRRLYEQFF.